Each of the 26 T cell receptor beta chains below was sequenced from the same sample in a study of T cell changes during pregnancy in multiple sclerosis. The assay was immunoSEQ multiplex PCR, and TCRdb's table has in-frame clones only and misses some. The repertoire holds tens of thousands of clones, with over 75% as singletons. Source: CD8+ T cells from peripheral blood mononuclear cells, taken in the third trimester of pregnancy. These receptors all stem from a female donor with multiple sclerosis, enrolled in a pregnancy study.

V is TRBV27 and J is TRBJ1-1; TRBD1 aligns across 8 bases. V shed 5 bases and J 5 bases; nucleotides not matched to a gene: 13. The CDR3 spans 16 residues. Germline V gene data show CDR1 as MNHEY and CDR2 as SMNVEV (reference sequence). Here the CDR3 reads CASSLPSGRGHTEAFF. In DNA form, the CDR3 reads TGTGCCAGCAGTCTCCCGTCAGGCAGGGGGCATACTGAAGCTTTCTTT.

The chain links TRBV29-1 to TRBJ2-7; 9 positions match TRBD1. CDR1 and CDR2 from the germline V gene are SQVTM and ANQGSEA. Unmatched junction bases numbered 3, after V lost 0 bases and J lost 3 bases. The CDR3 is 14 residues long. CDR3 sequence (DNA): TGCAGCGTTGAAGATAGGGGACAGGGCTACGAGCAGTACTTC. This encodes CSVEDRGQGYEQYF.

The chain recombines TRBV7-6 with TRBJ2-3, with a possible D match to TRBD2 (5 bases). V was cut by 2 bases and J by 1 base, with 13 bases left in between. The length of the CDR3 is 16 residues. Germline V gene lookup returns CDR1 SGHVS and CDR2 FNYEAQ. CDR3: CASSLMTAGGTDTQYF. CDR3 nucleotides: TGTGCCAGCAGCTTAATGACGGCCGGGGGCACAGATACGCAGTATTTT.

The CDR3 loop is CAWNFGGGTGPLAGEKLFF. CDR3 sequence (DNA): TGTGCCTGGAACTTTGGAGGCGGGACAGGGCCCCTTGCAGGCGAAAAACTGTTTTTT. This sequence joins TRBV30 and TRBJ1-4; TRBD1 matches at 9 bases. J was trimmed by 8 bases and V by 4 bases; bases with no gene match: 23. CDR3 length equals 19 residues. Germline lookup yields CDR1 GTSNPN and CDR2 SVGIG (reference sequence).

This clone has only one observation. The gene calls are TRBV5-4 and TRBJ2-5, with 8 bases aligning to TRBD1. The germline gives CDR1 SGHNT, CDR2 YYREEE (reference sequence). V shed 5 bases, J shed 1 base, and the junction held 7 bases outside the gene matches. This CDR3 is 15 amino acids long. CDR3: CASRVTGGSQETQYF. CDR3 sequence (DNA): TGTGCCAGCAGGGTAACAGGGGGTAGCCAAGAGACCCAGTACTTC.

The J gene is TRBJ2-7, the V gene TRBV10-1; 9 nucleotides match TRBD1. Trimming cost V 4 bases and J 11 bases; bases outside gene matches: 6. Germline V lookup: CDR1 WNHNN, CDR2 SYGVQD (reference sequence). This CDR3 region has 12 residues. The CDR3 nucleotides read TGCGCCAGCAGTGCTATGGGACAGGGCAAGTACTTC. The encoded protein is CASSAMGQGKYF.

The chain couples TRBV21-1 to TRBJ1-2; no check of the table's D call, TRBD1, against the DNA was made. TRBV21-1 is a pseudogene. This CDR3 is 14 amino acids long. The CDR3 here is CASSGPKANYGYTF. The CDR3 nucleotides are TGTGCCAGCAGCGGGCCCAAAGCTAACTATGGCTACACCTTC.

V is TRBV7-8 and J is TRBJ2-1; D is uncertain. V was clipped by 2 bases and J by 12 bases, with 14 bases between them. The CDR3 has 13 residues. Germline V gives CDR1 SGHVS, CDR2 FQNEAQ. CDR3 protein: CASSLPSATGQFF. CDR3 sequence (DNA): TGTGCCAGCAGCTTACCGTCCGCTACTGGGCAGTTCTTC.

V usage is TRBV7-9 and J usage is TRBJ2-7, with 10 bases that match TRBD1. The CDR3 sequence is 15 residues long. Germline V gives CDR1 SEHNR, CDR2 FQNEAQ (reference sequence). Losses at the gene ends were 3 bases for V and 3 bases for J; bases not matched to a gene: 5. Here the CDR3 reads CASSFTGTGDYEQYF. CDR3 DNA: TGTGCCAGCAGCTTCACCGGGACAGGGGACTACGAGCAGTACTTC. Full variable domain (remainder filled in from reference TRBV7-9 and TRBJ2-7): DTGVSQNPRHKITKRGQNVTFRCDPISEHNRLYWYRQTLGQGPEFLTYFQNEAQLEKSRLLSDRFSAERPKGSFSTLEIQRTEQGDSAMYLCASSFTGTGDYEQYFGPGTRLTVT.

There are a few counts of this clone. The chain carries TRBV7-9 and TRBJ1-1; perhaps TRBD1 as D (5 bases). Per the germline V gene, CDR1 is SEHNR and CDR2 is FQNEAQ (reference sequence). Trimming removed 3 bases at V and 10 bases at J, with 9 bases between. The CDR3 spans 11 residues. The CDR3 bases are TGTGCCAGCAGCTTTTCTCAGGGAGCTTTCTTT. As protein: CASSFSQGAFF.

DNA of the CDR3: TGTGCCAGTAGTAGAACGTTCCGGGACACTGAAGCTTTCTTT. Amino acids: CASSRTFRDTEAFF. The genes are TRBV19 and TRBJ1-1; D gene ambiguous. Between the trimmed V and J ends, which lost 4 bases and 3 bases, there was a span of 12 bases. Germline values: CDR1 LNHDA, CDR2 SQIVND (reference sequence). The CDR3 sequence is 14 residues long.

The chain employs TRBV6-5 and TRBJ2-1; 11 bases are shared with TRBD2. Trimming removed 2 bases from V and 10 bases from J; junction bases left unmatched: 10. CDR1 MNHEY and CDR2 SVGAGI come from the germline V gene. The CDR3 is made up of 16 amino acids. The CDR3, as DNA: TGTGCCAGCAGTTACGGGGAACTAGCGGGAGCAGAGGAGCAGTTCTTC. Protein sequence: CASSYGELAGAEEQFF.

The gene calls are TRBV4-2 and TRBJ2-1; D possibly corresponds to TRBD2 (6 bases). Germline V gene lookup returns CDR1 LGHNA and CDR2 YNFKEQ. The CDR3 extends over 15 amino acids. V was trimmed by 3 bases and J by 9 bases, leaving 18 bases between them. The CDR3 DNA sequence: TGTGCCAGCAGCCAGGATTGGGGGGACTTCACTGAGCAGTTCTTC. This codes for CASSQDWGDFTEQFF.

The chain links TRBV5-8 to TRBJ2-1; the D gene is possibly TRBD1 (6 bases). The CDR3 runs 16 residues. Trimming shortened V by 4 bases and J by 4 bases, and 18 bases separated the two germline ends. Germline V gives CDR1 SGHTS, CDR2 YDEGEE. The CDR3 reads CASSPPYREGYNEQFF. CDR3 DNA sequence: TGTGCCAGCAGCCCCCCCTACAGGGAAGGGTACAATGAGCAGTTCTTC.

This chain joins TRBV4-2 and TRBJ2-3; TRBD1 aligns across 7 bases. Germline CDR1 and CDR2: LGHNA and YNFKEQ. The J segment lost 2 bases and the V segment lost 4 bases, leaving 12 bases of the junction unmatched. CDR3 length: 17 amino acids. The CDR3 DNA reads TGTGCCAGCAGCCGCCTCACAGGGGTCCTTGACACAGATACGCAGTATTTT. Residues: CASSRLTGVLDTDTQYF.

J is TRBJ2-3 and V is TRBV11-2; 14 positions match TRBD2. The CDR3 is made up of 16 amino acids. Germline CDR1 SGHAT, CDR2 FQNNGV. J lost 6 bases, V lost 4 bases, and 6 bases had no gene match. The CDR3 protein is CASSSWTSGRIDTQYF. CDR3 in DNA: TGTGCCAGCAGCTCCTGGACTAGCGGGAGGATCGATACGCAGTATTTT. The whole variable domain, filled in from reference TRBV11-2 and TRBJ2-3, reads EAGVAQSPRYKIIEKRQSVAFWCNPISGHATLYWYQQILGQGPKLLIQFQNNGVVDDSQLPKDRFSAERLKGVDSTLKIQPAKLEDSAVYLCASSSWTSGRIDTQYFGPGTRLTVL.

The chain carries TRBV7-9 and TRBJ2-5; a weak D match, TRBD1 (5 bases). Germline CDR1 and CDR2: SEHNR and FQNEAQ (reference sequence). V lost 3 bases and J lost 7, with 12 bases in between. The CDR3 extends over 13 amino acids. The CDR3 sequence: CASSFVVQGTQYF. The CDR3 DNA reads TGTGCCAGCAGCTTTGTAGTTCAGGGGACCCAGTACTTC.

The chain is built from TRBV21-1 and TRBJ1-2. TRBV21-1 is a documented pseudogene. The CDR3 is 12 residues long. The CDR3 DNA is TGTGCCAGCAGCAAGAGAGGAGATGGCTACACCTTC. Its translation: CASSKRGDGYTF.

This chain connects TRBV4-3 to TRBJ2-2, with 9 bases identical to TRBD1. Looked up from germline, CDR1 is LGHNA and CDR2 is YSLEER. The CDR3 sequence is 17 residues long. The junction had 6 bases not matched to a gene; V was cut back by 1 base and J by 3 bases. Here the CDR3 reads CASSQGGTGWYTGELFF. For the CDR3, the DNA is TGCGCCAGCAGCCAAGGGGGGACAGGGTGGTACACCGGGGAGCTGTTTTTT.

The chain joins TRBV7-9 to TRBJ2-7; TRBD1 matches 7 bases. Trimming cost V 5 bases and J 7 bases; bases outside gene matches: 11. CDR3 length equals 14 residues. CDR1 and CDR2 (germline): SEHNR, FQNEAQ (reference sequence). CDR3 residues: CASSRTGVLEEQYF. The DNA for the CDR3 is TGTGCCAGCAGCCGAACAGGGGTTTTGGAGGAGCAGTACTTC.

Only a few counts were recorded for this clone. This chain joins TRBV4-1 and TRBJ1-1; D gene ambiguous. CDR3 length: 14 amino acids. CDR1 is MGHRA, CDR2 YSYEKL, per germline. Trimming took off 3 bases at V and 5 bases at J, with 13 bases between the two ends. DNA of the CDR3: TGCGCCAGCAGCCAGTCCCAGGTTGAGACTGAAGCTTTCTTT. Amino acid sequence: CASSQSQVETEAFF.

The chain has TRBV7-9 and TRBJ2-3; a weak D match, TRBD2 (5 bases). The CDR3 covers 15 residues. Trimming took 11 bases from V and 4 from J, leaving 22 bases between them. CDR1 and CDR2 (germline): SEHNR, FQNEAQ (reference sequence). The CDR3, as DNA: TGTGCCTCATCCGAAAGGGAGATAGAAGCAGATACGCAGTATTTT. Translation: CASSEREIEADTQYF. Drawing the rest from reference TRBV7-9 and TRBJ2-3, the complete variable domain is DTGVSQNPRHKITKRGQNVTFRCDPISEHNRLYWYRQTLGQGPEFLTYFQNEAQLEKSRLLSDRFSAERPKGSFSTLEIQRTEQGDSAMYLCASSEREIEADTQYFGPGTRLTVL.

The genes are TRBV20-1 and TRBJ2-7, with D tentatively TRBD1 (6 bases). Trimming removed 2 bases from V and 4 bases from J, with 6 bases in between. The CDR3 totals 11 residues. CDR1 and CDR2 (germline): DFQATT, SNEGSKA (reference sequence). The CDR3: CSARQGYEQYF. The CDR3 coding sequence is TGCAGTGCTAGACAGGGGTACGAGCAGTACTTC.

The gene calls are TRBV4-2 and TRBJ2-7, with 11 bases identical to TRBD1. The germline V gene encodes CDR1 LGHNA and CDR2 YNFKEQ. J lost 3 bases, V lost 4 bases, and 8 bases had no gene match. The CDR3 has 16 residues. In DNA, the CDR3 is TGTGCCAGCAGCCTAAATGCCGGGACAGGGGGCTACGAGCAGTACTTC. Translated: CASSLNAGTGGYEQYF.

In DNA, the CDR3 is TGTGCCAGCAGCGAGGGACAGGGGTTAGCCTACGAGCAGTACTTC. Protein product: CASSEGQGLAYEQYF. The chain carries TRBV7-9 and TRBJ2-7; 10 bases line up with TRBD1. Germline V gives CDR1 SEHNR, CDR2 FQNEAQ (reference sequence). Germline trimming cut 5 bases from V and 2 bases from J; bases unmatched to any gene: 6. This CDR3 has 15 amino acids. Drawing the rest from reference TRBV7-9 and TRBJ2-7, the complete variable domain is DTGVSQNPRHKITKRGQNVTFRCDPISEHNRLYWYRQTLGQGPEFLTYFQNEAQLEKSRLLSDRFSAERPKGSFSTLEIQRTEQGDSAMYLCASSEGQGLAYEQYFGPGTRLTVT.

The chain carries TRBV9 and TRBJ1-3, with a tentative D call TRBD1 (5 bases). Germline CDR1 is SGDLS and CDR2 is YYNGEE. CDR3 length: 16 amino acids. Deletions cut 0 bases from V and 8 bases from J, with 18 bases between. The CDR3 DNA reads TGTGCCAGCAGCGTAGGCTGGGGGGGTCAGGAGGACACCATATATTTT. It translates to CASSVGWGGQEDTIYF.